This is a list of T cell receptor beta chains from one sample in a study of blood T cell repertoires in COVID-19. Here immunoSEQ multiplex PCR was the method, and the copy in TCRdb shows in-frame clones only, minus some. The sample contains roughly 260,000 clones, about 87% of which appear only once. The sequenced sample was peripheral blood. All receptors derive from a man in his sixties who had recovered from COVID-19. The conserved cysteine and the conserved F or W are not part of the CDR3 here. Each record gives: D gene, V gene, CDR3 protein. D genes are given only for firm matches.

TRBD2 | TRBV19 | ASTPGGTDTQY
. | TRBV6-5 | ASSSLGPNTEAF
TRBD1 | TRBV6-1 | ASSEGVDRGSRQETQY
. | TRBV9 | ASSHSLADSYTGELF
TRBD1 | TRBV10-3 | AISPGTGGGGF
TRBD1 | TRBV18 | ASSQTGGDETQY
. | TRBV6-1 | ASSELNMLGGTNEKLF
TRBD1 | TRBV30 | ACSPPGGLGYT
TRBD2 | TRBV6-4 | ASSPRGTSGAETQY
. | TRBV5-1 | ASSLEGRTQAKLF
. | TRBV19 | ASSPRPSALSYNEQF
TRBD2 | TRBV6-5 | ASRGQRGGTDTQY
TRBD1 | TRBV15 | ATSRDGTGGEPQH
TRBD1 | TRBV18 | ASSLAGQGGNEQF
. | TRBV25-1 | ASSPLGVSSYNEQF
TRBD1 | TRBV19 | ASSWDRVTDTQY
TRBD1 | TRBV4-1 | ASSQEGQGVWDEQF
TRBD2 | TRBV7-3 | ASSLLIGGRNTGELF